Listed here are 17 T cell receptor beta chains from one sample, sequenced in a study of control samples from healthy donors and cancer patients. Profiled with immunoSEQ multiplex PCR; TCRdb holds only in-frame clones, not every one. This sample yields 120,000 or so clones, of which more than 75% are seen a single time; just under 3% belongs to the top ten. Sequenced sample: blood. The receptors were gathered from a man in his 60s in good health.

CDR3 sequence reads: CASSRGQSTEAFF. CDR3 nucleotides: TGCGCCAGCAGCCGAGGACAGTCCACTGAAGCTTTCTTT. The V call is TRBV4-1, the J call TRBJ1-1; possible D gene TRBD1, 6 bases. CDR3 length: 13 amino acids. V was clipped by 4 bases and J by 4 bases, with 10 bases between them. The V gene's germline CDR1 is MGHRA and CDR2 YSYEKL.

This chain uses TRBV11-3 with TRBJ2-1, with 8 bases that match TRBD1. The CDR3 consists of 15 residues. Germline trimming cut 5 bases from V and 6 bases from J; bases unmatched to any gene: 9. Germline V CDR1 and CDR2: SGHNT, YENEEA. The CDR3 region is CASSLTGTGLNEQFF. CDR3 sequence (DNA): TGTGCCAGCAGCCTGACCGGGACAGGCCTCAATGAGCAGTTCTTC.

The chain recombines TRBV5-1 with TRBJ1-1, with D perhaps TRBD1 (5 bases). V was shortened by 3 bases and J by 1 base, with 10 bases between the two germline ends. The CDR3 loop spans 14 amino acids. The germline V gene has CDR1 SGHRS and CDR2 YFSETQ. The CDR3 DNA sequence: TGCGCCAGCAGCTCGGGACTCCAGAACACTGAAGCTTTCTTT. Translation gives CASSSGLQNTEAFF. The full variable domain, its missing parts supplied by reference TRBV5-1 and TRBJ1-1, is KAGVTQTPRYLIKTRGQQVTLSCSPISGHRSVSWYQQTPGQGLQFLFEYFSETQRNKGNFPGRFSGRQFSNSRSEMNVSTLELGDSALYLCASSSGLQNTEAFFGQGTRLTVV.

The rearrangement joins TRBV3-1 (or the pseudogene TRBV3-2) to TRBJ1-2, with D possibly matching TRBD1 (5 bases). The V gene's germline CDR1 is LGHDT and CDR2 YNNKEL (reference sequence). V lost 1 base and J 4 bases, leaving 16 bases between the germline ends. The CDR3 totals 16 residues. The CDR3 DNA follows: TGTGCCAGCAGCCAAGGGGGAGGGGTCGGGAGCTATGGCTACACCTTC. As protein: CASSQGGGVGSYGYTF.

The chain has TRBV6-7 and TRBJ1-2; 9 bases agree with TRBD1. TRBV6-7 qualifies as an ORF whose function is uncertain. The CDR3 length is 14 residues. Trimming removed 2 bases from V and 8 bases from J; junction bases left unmatched: 6. The CDR3 is CASSYTDRGEGYTF. The DNA for the CDR3 is TGTGCCAGCAGTTACACGGACAGGGGAGAGGGCTACACCTTC.

The chain couples TRBV5-4 to TRBJ2-4; D may be TRBD1 (5 bases). Germline V CDR1 and CDR2: SGHNT, YYREEE (reference sequence). The ends were cut back, 0 bases at V and 0 bases at J, with 13 bases in the middle. The CDR3 is 17 amino acids. The CDR3 sequence is CASSLEEGVGAKNIQYF. CDR3 DNA sequence: TGTGCCAGCAGCTTGGAAGAAGGGGTAGGAGCCAAAAACATTCAGTACTTC.

This chain connects TRBV6-5 to TRBJ2-6; D call uncertain. Germline V gene lookup returns CDR1 MNHEY and CDR2 SVGAGI. V shed 3 bases and J shed 0 bases, with 9 bases lying between them. CDR3 length equals 16 residues. The CDR3 DNA reads as TGTGCCAGCAGTTATCACGCGAGCTCTGGGGCCAACGTCCTGACTTTC. Protein: CASSYHASSGANVLTF.

This chain connects TRBV29-1 to TRBJ2-7; D gene ambiguous. V was trimmed by 3 bases and J by 4 bases, leaving 10 bases between them. Germline-derived CDR1 and CDR2 are SQVTM and ANQGSEA. The CDR3 sequence is 12 residues long. This CDR3 is CSVEPTRYEQYF. The CDR3, as DNA: TGCAGCGTTGAGCCAACGAGGTACGAGCAGTACTTC.

The chain links TRBV27 to TRBJ2-1; 11 nucleotides align to TRBD2. The CDR3 contains 16 residues. Germline lookup yields CDR1 MNHEY and CDR2 SMNVEV (reference sequence). V gave up 2 bases and J gave up 5 bases; unmatched junction bases: 5. This CDR3 reads CASSLDLSGGDNEQFF. In DNA form, the CDR3 reads TGTGCCAGCAGTTTAGATCTTAGCGGGGGGGACAATGAGCAGTTCTTC.

The chain employs TRBV28 and TRBJ1-1, with D possibly being TRBD1 (6 bases). The CDR3 is 15 residues long. Germline V lookup: CDR1 MDHEN, CDR2 SYDVKM. V lost 2 bases, J lost 4 bases, and 14 bases lay in between. In DNA form, the CDR3 reads TGTGCCAGCAGTTTAATCAACACAGGGACCACTGAAGCTTTCTTT. It encodes CASSLINTGTTEAFF. Looking up the rest from reference TRBV28 and TRBJ1-1 gives the full variable domain: DVKVTQSSRYLVKRTGEKVFLECVQDMDHENMFWYRQDPGLGLRLIYFSYDVKMKEKGDIPEGYSVSREKKERFSLILESASTNQTSMYLCASSLINTGTTEAFFGQGTRLTVV.

The genes are TRBV5-1 and TRBJ1-4; D is possibly TRBD1 (5 bases). The length of the CDR3 is 16 residues. V gave up 4 bases and J gave up 7 bases, with 20 bases separating them. Per the germline V gene, CDR1 is SGHRS and CDR2 is YFSETQ. CDR3: CASSGSGVQGGEKLFF. The CDR3 coding sequence is TGCGCCAGCAGCGGGTCTGGTGTTCAGGGAGGTGAAAAACTGTTTTTT.

The chain carries TRBV6-5 and TRBJ1-6; 8 bases map to TRBD1. This CDR3 contains 15 residues. J lost 9 bases, V lost 11 bases, and 15 bases had no gene match. Per the germline V gene, CDR1 is MNHEY and CDR2 is SVGAGI. CDR3 residues: CACRRDRSLGSPLHF. CDR3 coding DNA: TGTGCCTGCCGTCGGGACAGGAGTCTTGGTTCACCCCTCCACTTT.

V gene TRBV7-9 combines with J gene TRBJ2-4; the D is unclear. Deletions cut 5 bases from V and 0 bases from J, with 14 bases between. CDR1 and CDR2 (germline): SEHNR, FQNEAQ (reference sequence). CDR3 length: 16 amino acids. The CDR3, as DNA: TGTGCCAGCAGCCCATCCAGGTCTTTAGCCAAAAACATTCAGTACTTC. Amino acids: CASSPSRSLAKNIQYF. Filled out from reference TRBV7-9 and TRBJ2-4, the complete variable domain reads DTGVSQNPRHKITKRGQNVTFRCDPISEHNRLYWYRQTLGQGPEFLTYFQNEAQLEKSRLLSDRFSAERPKGSFSTLEIQRTEQGDSAMYLCASSPSRSLAKNIQYFGAGTRLSVL.

The CDR3: CASSSRGLETYNEQFF. The CDR3 DNA reads TGCGCCAGCAGCTCCAGGGGGCTTGAAACCTACAATGAGCAGTTCTTC. The J gene is TRBJ2-1, the V gene TRBV5-1; 8 nucleotides match TRBD1. CDR3 length: 16 residues. Unmatched junction bases numbered 7, after V lost 3 bases and J lost 2 bases. Germline CDR1 reads SGHRS; CDR2 reads YFSETQ.

The V call is TRBV28, the J call TRBJ1-6, with a weak D call TRBD1 (5 bases). The CDR3 length is 16 residues. The V end lost 5 bases, the J end lost 10 bases, and 21 bases lay between the germline ends. Germline V gene data show CDR1 as MDHEN and CDR2 as SYDVKM. The CDR3 DNA follows: TGTGCCAGCAGTGGGGACGGTGGAGGGATTTTCTCACCCCTCCACTTT. Translation: CASSGDGGGIFSPLHF.

The V gene is TRBV15, the J gene TRBJ2-5, with 7 bases that match TRBD2. The junction had 11 bases not matched to a gene; V was cut back by 5 bases and J by 8 bases. The CDR3 contains 14 residues. From germline, CDR1 is LNHNV and CDR2 YYDKDF (reference sequence). DNA for the CDR3: TGTGCCACCAGCCCCCCCGGGACTACTAACACCCAGTACTTC. Translated, it gives CATSPPGTTNTQYF.

The rearrangement joins TRBV7-2 to TRBJ1-3; D ambiguous. The CDR3 extends over 12 amino acids. Germline V gene data show CDR1 as SGHTA and CDR2 as FQGNSA. Trimming stripped 4 bases from V and 1 base from J, with 2 bases between. The DNA for the CDR3 is TGTGCCAGCAGCTATTCTGGAAACACCATATATTTT. Translation gives CASSYSGNTIYF.